A single sample gave rise to the 22 T cell receptor beta chains below, sequenced in a study of blood T cell repertoires in COVID-19. This table comes from immunoSEQ multiplex PCR, and its TCRdb copy is limited to in-frame clones, with some not included. The sample includes fewer than 250,000 clones, around 82% of them seen just once. Specimen: peripheral blood. Receptors originate from a man between 50 and 59 years old with active or convalescent COVID-19.

J is TRBJ2-3 and V is TRBV2, with D unclear. The CDR3 is 14 amino acids. Germline V gene lookup returns CDR1 SNHLY and CDR2 FYNNEI. With 7 bases removed from V and 4 bases from J, the gap between germline ends came to 15 bases. CDR3 loop: CASMQERKADTQYF. CDR3 in DNA: TGTGCCAGCATGCAGGAAAGGAAAGCAGATACGCAGTATTTT.

This sequence joins TRBV7-2 and TRBJ2-2, with TRBD2 identical over 7 bases. CDR1 SGHTA and CDR2 FQGNSA come from the germline V gene. V lost 4 bases, J lost 4 bases, and 6 bases stayed unmatched. The CDR3 loop spans 15 amino acids. CDR3 in amino acids: CASSWAGVRTGELFF. CDR3 bases: TGTGCCAGCAGCTGGGCGGGGGTTCGCACCGGGGAGCTGTTTTTT.

The J gene is TRBJ1-2, the V gene TRBV29-1; perhaps TRBD1 as D (6 bases). V gave up 0 bases and J gave up 7 bases, with 6 bases separating them. The CDR3 covers 11 residues. The germline gives CDR1 SQVTM, CDR2 ANQGSEA. DNA for the CDR3: TGCAGCGTTGAAGACAGGGGTGGCTACACCTTC. Translation gives CSVEDRGGYTF. Drawing the rest from reference TRBV29-1 and TRBJ1-2, the complete variable domain is SAVISQKPSRDICQRGTSLTIQCQVDSQVTMMFWYRQQPGQSLTLIATANQGSEATYESGFVIDKFPISRPNLTFSTLTVSNMSPEDSSIYLCSVEDRGGYTFGSGTRLTVV.

CDR3: CASSLAGYPDTQYF. Here the CDR3 DNA reads TGTGCCAGCAGTTTAGCGGGCTATCCAGATACGCAGTATTTT. This rearrangement joins TRBV27 to TRBJ2-3, with D perhaps TRBD2 (5 bases). The V end lost 2 bases, the J end lost 4 bases, and 10 bases lay between the germline ends. Per germline, CDR1 MNHEY and CDR2 SMNVEV (reference sequence). This CDR3 spans 14 amino acids.

This clone was detected a few times. The DNA is omitted, as the CDR3 cannot be located on it reliably, and the CDR3 follows TCRdb's listing. CDR3 protein: CASSLKVLRGQGISLQYF. The chain uses TRBV7-8 and TRBJ2-7; the D segment call TRBD1 is taken from the table without a DNA check. In germline, CDR1 is SGHVS, CDR2 FQNEAQ. The CDR3 is 18 residues long, ends included.

V usage is TRBV3-1 (or the pseudogene TRBV3-2) and J usage is TRBJ1-2; possible D gene TRBD1, 5 bases. The length of the CDR3 is 17 residues. Germline-derived CDR1 and CDR2 are LGHDT and YNNKEL (reference sequence). Between the trimmed V and J ends, which lost 0 bases and 4 bases, there was a span of 18 bases. This chain's CDR3 is CASSQDLVGARGYGYTF. The DNA of the CDR3 is TGTGCCAGCAGCCAAGATCTTGTAGGGGCGCGGGGCTATGGCTACACCTTC.

CDR3 in amino acids: CASSIQGLDEAFF. The DNA for the CDR3 is TGTGCCAGTAGTATCCAGGGGCTTGATGAAGCTTTCTTT. The chain recombines TRBV19 with TRBJ1-1, with D tentatively TRBD1 (6 bases). This CDR3 is built from 13 residues. The V end was cut by 3 bases, the J end by 7 bases, with 12 bases between. Germline V gene lookup returns CDR1 LNHDA and CDR2 SQIVND (reference sequence).

The chain combines TRBV30 with TRBJ1-2; D may be TRBD1 (6 bases). The germline V and J ends were trimmed by 3 bases and 4 bases, with 12 bases remaining between them. The CDR3 is 13 amino acids. The V gene's germline CDR1 is GTSNPN and CDR2 SVGIG (reference sequence). In nucleotides, the CDR3 is TGTGCCTGGAGGTCGGACAGCTTCTATGGCTACACCTTC. Encoded protein: CAWRSDSFYGYTF.

This CDR3 is CASSTDRDQPQHF. The CDR3, as DNA: TGTGCCAGTAGTACCGACAGGGACCAGCCCCAGCATTTT. V usage is TRBV19 and J usage is TRBJ1-5; 7 nucleotides agree with TRBD1. V gave up 4 bases and J gave up 7 bases; unmatched junction bases: 4. The germline gives CDR1 LNHDA, CDR2 SQIVND (reference sequence). The CDR3 has 13 amino acids.

This clone was recorded a few times. The rearrangement uses TRBV15 and TRBJ2-1; 8 bases map to TRBD2. This CDR3 is built from 14 residues. The germline CDR1 and CDR2 sequences are LNHNV and YYDKDF (reference sequence). V dropped 7 bases and J dropped 5; count of bases not matched to a gene: 7. Here the CDR3 reads CATTGGAENNEQFF. Written as DNA, the CDR3 is TGTGCCACCACCGGGGGGGCTGAGAACAATGAGCAGTTCTTC.

The chain has TRBV7-9 and TRBJ2-7; 9 bases agree with TRBD2. CDR3 size: 14 residues. Per the germline V gene, CDR1 is SEHNR and CDR2 is FQNEAQ (reference sequence). V gave up 7 bases and J gave up 5 bases; unmatched junction bases: 9. CDR3 in DNA: TGTGCCAGCAACCCGGGACTAGCTTCCCACGAGCAGTACTTC. Translation gives CASNPGLASHEQYF.

The chain employs TRBV19 and TRBJ2-2; 12 bases are a match to TRBD1. The CDR3 length is 15 residues. The J segment lost 7 bases and the V segment lost 6 bases, leaving 6 bases of the junction unmatched. Looked up from germline, CDR1 is LNHDA and CDR2 is SQIVND (reference sequence). CDR3: CASRRDRGRGGELFF. CDR3 bases: TGTGCCAGTAGGAGGGACAGGGGGCGCGGCGGGGAGCTGTTTTTT.

This chain links TRBV14 with TRBJ2-1, with D unclear. The CDR3 is 12 amino acids. CDR1 and CDR2 from the germline V gene are SGHDN and FVKESK. V lost 0 bases to trimming and J lost 9 bases, with 6 bases between them. The CDR3 DNA follows: TGTGCCAGCAGCCAAGATCCGAGTGAGCAGTTCTTC. Translation: CASSQDPSEQFF.

The chain recombines TRBV25-1 with TRBJ2-7; a weak D match, TRBD1 (5 bases). Germline lookup yields CDR1 MGHDK and CDR2 SYGVNS. The germline V and J ends were trimmed by 1 base and 7 bases, with 14 bases remaining between them. This CDR3 spans 14 amino acids. This CDR3 reads CASSEFKTANEQYF. The CDR3 coding sequence is TGTGCCAGCAGTGAATTTAAGACAGCCAATGAGCAGTACTTC.

The chain joins TRBV6-5 to TRBJ2-1; 12 bases align to TRBD1. Trimming at V came to 2 bases and at J to 8 bases, leaving 1 base not matched to a gene. This CDR3 is built from 14 residues. CDR1 is MNHEY and CDR2 is SVGAGI in the germline V gene. The CDR3 DNA follows: TGTGCCAGCAGTTACGGGACAGGGGGCTATGAGCAGTTCTTC. It is translated as CASSYGTGGYEQFF.

The CDR3 DNA is TGTGCCAGCGAGGAGGACAGTACCTACGAGCAGTACTTC. Its translation: CASEEDSTYEQYF. The J gene is TRBJ2-7, the V gene TRBV12-3 or TRBV12-4; tentatively, D is TRBD1 (6 bases). The CDR3 is 13 amino acids. V lost 8 bases and J 2 bases, leaving 13 bases between the germline ends.

This rearrangement joins TRBV10-3 to TRBJ1-1; the match to TRBD1 covers 7 bases. CDR1 and CDR2 (germline): ENHRY, SYGVKD. The CDR3 loop spans 12 amino acids. Trimming cost V 3 bases and J 10 bases; bases outside gene matches: 5. CDR3 sequence (DNA): TGTGCCATCAGTGATTGGACAGGAGTAGCTTTCTTT. Protein sequence: CAISDWTGVAFF.

This chain uses TRBV11-2 with TRBJ2-1; D is unresolved. Looked up from germline, CDR1 is SGHAT and CDR2 is FQNNGV. CDR3 length: 15 amino acids. Trimming stripped 1 base from V and 2 bases from J, with 9 bases between. The CDR3: CASSLVNSPYNEQFF. CDR3 DNA sequence: TGTGCCAGCAGCTTAGTGAACAGCCCCTACAATGAGCAGTTCTTC.

The genes are TRBV11-2 and TRBJ2-1; D gene ambiguous. Germline loops: CDR1 SGHAT, CDR2 FQNNGV. V lost 7 bases, J lost 6 bases, and 10 bases lay in between. The CDR3 extends over 12 amino acids. The CDR3 spells CASTQASNEQFF. As DNA, the CDR3 is TGTGCCAGCACCCAAGCATCCAATGAGCAGTTCTTC.

This clone was counted once. The chain combines TRBV5-1 with TRBJ2-5; D is perhaps TRBD1 (5 bases). In germline, CDR1 is SGHRS, CDR2 YFSETQ. V lost 0 bases to trimming and J lost 4 bases, with 16 bases between them. The CDR3 contains 16 residues. The CDR3 spells CASSLDGAVIRETQYF. The CDR3 coding sequence is TGCGCCAGCAGCTTGGATGGGGCAGTGATTAGAGAGACCCAGTACTTC. Combining the CDR3 with reference TRBV5-1 and TRBJ2-5 gives the whole variable domain KAGVTQTPRYLIKTRGQQVTLSCSPISGHRSVSWYQQTPGQGLQFLFEYFSETQRNKGNFPGRFSGRQFSNSRSEMNVSTLELGDSALYLCASSLDGAVIRETQYFGPGTRLLVL.

J is TRBJ2-1 and V is TRBV11-2; D is perhaps TRBD2 (7 bases). V gave up 1 base and J gave up 8 bases, with 12 bases separating them. The CDR3 is made up of 14 amino acids. Germline CDR1 is SGHAT and CDR2 is FQNNGV. For the CDR3, the DNA is TGTGCCAGCAGCTTAGGGGGGGGGCCCTATGAGCAGTTCTTC. Protein product: CASSLGGGPYEQFF.

This chain links TRBV6-5 with TRBJ2-3, with D unclear. The CDR3 totals 12 residues. V was pared by 8 bases and J by 7 bases, with 13 bases between. Germline V gene data show CDR1 as MNHEY and CDR2 as SVGAGI. The CDR3 DNA is TGTGCCAGCCATGCAGGCGTACATACGCAGTATTTT. Protein sequence: CASHAGVHTQYF.